This T cell receptor beta chain was obtained from a study of CD8 T cells in ankylosing spondylitis. Whole-study results and caveats: Existing reports had already noted some motif variants in reactive arthritis synovial fluid and blood. Blood of patients with ankylosing spondylitis appeared to be characterized by a TCR beta motif of eight or nine highly homologous variants.

Germline values: CDR1 SEHNR, CDR2 FQNEAQ (reference sequence). The V and J ends lost 4 bases and 1 base, in that order; junction bases with no gene match: 7. This CDR3 spans 16 amino acids. With molecular barcodes, quantitative 5'-RACE was used to make the TCR beta libraries. TCRdb itself ran the 5' RACE reads through MiXCR, one entry per CDR3 protein. The data show 650,000 to 800,000 distinct CDR3 sequences, with roughly 19% seen just once and about 19% held by the top ten. This clonotype was seen a handful of times. The antigen remains undetermined. The chain couples TRBV7-9 to TRBJ2-5, with 9 bases aligning to TRBD2. This TCR came from a male donor with ankylosing spondylitis. The sequencing input was blood, either unsorted or a sorted T cell fraction (not recorded which). The CDR3 loop reads CASSSPTTSGQETQYF. DNA of the CDR3: TGTGCCAGCAGCTCACCAACGACTAGCGGCCAAGAGACCCAGTACTTC.